This TCR beta chain was captured by sequencing in a study of blood T cell repertoires in COVID-19. Overall study context: The United States, Italy and Spain were the sources of the acute and convalescent COVID-19 samples.

Per the original methods: Reference gene primer amplification yielded estimated nucleated cell counts. Sequenced by immunoSEQ multiplex PCR; TCRdb stores in-frame clones only, minus some. D and trimming come from the DNA, and the V and J calls and clone size come from that table. The table has about 98,000 clones, 75% to 95% seen once. V lost 0 bases and J lost 6; bases outside the gene matches: 5. Germline values: CDR1 SGHRS, CDR2 YFSETQ. The CDR3 spans 15 residues. This rearrangement joins TRBV5-1 to TRBJ2-2; the match to TRBD1 covers 7 bases. Sequenced input: peripheral blood. The sequence came from a man aged 18 to 30 with acute or convalescent COVID-19. CDR3 bases: TGCGCCAGCAGCTTGGCAGGGGGAAACGCCGGGGAGCTGTTTTTT. This sequence encodes CASSLAGGNAGELFF.